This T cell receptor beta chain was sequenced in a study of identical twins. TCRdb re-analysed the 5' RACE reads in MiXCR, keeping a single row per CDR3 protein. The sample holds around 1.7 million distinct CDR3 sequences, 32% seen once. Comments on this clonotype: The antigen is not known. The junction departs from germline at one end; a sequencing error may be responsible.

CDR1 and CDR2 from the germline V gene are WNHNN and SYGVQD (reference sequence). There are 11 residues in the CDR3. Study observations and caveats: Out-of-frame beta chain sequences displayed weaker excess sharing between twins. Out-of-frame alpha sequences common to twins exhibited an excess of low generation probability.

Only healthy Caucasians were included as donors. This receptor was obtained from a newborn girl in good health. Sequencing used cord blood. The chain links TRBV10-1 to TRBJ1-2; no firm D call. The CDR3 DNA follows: TGCGCCAGCAGTGACAACTATGGCTGCACCTTC. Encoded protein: CASSDNYGCTF.